Following are 26 T cell receptor beta chains from one sample sequenced in a study of CD8 T cells in ankylosing spondylitis. Findings and limits, study-wide: In ankylosing spondylitis blood, a motif of seven or eight highly homologous TCR beta variants appeared characteristic.

No antigen has been identified for these receptors. TCRdb redid the calling of the 5' RACE reads with MiXCR, one entry per CDR3 protein. The repertoire holds 400,000 to 450,000 distinct CDR3 sequences, with 15% to 20% as singletons. Sequencing was done on a sample of blood, either unsorted or a sorted T cell fraction (not recorded which). The receptors come from a male donor with ankylosing spondylitis.

This chain joins TRBV5-1 and TRBJ1-2; D is unresolved. The CDR3 is made up of 14 amino acids. Per germline, CDR1 SGHRS and CDR2 YFSETQ. With 7 bases removed from V and 4 bases from J, the gap between germline ends came to 17 bases. The CDR3 sequence: CASLLGIPIYGYTF. The CDR3 bases are TGCGCCAGCCTCCTGGGGATTCCTATCTATGGCTACACCTTC.

The V call is TRBV12-3 or TRBV12-4, the J call TRBJ1-5, with TRBD1 matching over 7 bases. CDR3 length: 14 amino acids. Trimming removed 6 bases from V and 7 bases from J; junction bases left unmatched: 9. The CDR3 nucleotides are TGTGCCAGCAGAAGACAGGGCGTGGGGCAGCCCCAGCATTTT. The encoded protein is CASRRQGVGQPQHF.

The J gene is TRBJ2-3, the V gene TRBV20-1; 9 bases are a match to TRBD2. With V trimmed by 2 bases and J by 6 bases, 15 bases remained unmatched. This CDR3 region has 17 residues. Looked up from germline, CDR1 is DFQATT and CDR2 is SNEGSKA (reference sequence). CDR3 DNA sequence: TGCAGTGCTAGAATCCCCAGCGGGGGGCCGAAGAGGGATACGCAGTATTTT. This gives the protein CSARIPSGGPKRDTQYF.

V and J are TRBV19 and TRBJ1-1; D may be TRBD1 (5 bases). This CDR3 comprises 14 residues. CDR1 is LNHDA, CDR2 SQIVND, per germline (reference sequence). The ends were cut back, 7 bases at V and 1 base at J, with 13 bases in the middle. CDR3 residues: CASTLTAANTEAFF. For the CDR3, the DNA is TGTGCCAGTACACTGACAGCAGCGAACACTGAAGCTTTCTTT. The full variable domain, its missing parts supplied by reference TRBV19 and TRBJ1-1, is DGGITQSPKYLFRKEGQNVTLSCEQNLNHDAMYWYRQDPGQGLRLIYYSQIVNDFQKGDIAEGYSVSREKKESFPLTVTSAQKNPTAFYLCASTLTAANTEAFFGQGTRLTVV.

This clonotype was observed many times. V gene TRBV12-3 or TRBV12-4 combines with J gene TRBJ1-1; TRBD1 agrees at 8 bases. This CDR3 contains 15 residues. With 5 bases clipped from V and 6 bases from J, the junction kept 11 bases outside the gene matches. The CDR3 loop is CASSPRTGPGPEAFF. The CDR3 DNA is TGTGCCAGCAGTCCTCGGACAGGGCCGGGACCTGAAGCTTTCTTT.

This clonotype was observed many times. The chain couples TRBV29-1 to TRBJ2-3, with 9 bases identical to TRBD1. The CDR3 contains 13 residues. J lost 4 bases, V lost 4 bases, and 3 bases had no gene match. Germline CDR1 SQVTM, CDR2 ANQGSEA. CDR3 DNA sequence: TGCAGCGTTGGGACAGGGGTTGCAGATACGCAGTATTTT. This gives the protein CSVGTGVADTQYF.

The rearrangement uses TRBV7-3 and TRBJ1-2, with D possibly TRBD1 on 5 matching bases. The CDR3 spans 15 residues. CDR1 and CDR2 (germline): SGHTA, FQGTGA. Trimming took 0 bases from V and 0 from J, leaving 8 bases between them. CDR3 bases: TGTGCCAGCAGCTTAACGACAGTTACTAACTATGGCTACACCTTC. Translating it yields CASSLTTVTNYGYTF. The entire variable domain, with the rest obtained from reference TRBV7-3 and TRBJ1-2, is as follows: GAGVSQTPSNKVTEKGKYVELRCDPISGHTALYWYRQSLGQGPEFLIYFQGTGAADDSGLPNDRFFAVRPEGSVSTLKIQRTERGDSAVYLCASSLTTVTNYGYTFGSGTRLTVV.

The table lists this clonotype with a few counts. The rearrangement links TRBV29-1 to TRBJ1-1, with D perhaps matching TRBD1 (6 bases). The V and J ends lost 5 bases and 9 bases respectively, with 13 bases between them. The CDR3 length is 11 residues. Germline V gene lookup returns CDR1 SQVTM and CDR2 ANQGSEA. The CDR3 reads CSVREGEKAFF. The CDR3 DNA is TGCAGCGTTCGAGAGGGGGAAAAAGCTTTCTTT.

The chain combines TRBV12-3 or TRBV12-4 with TRBJ2-5; 7 bases are shared with TRBD2. The V and J ends lost 4 bases and 3 bases, in that order; junction bases with no gene match: 8. The CDR3 runs to 15 residues. The CDR3: CASSWYQRDKETQYF. The DNA of the CDR3 is TGTGCCAGCAGTTGGTACCAGCGGGATAAAGAGACCCAGTACTTC.

The table lists this clonotype with a few counts. The genes are TRBV4-1 and TRBJ1-2, with D hard to call. Germline CDR1 is MGHRA and CDR2 is YSYEKL. This CDR3 is built from 14 residues. V was cut by 4 bases and J by 2 bases, with 11 bases left in between. The CDR3 DNA follows: TGCGCCAGCAGCCGAACGTCCACCAACTATGGCTACACCTTC. This sequence encodes CASSRTSTNYGYTF.

This clonotype occurred a few times. The CDR3 DNA reads as TGTGCCAGCAGCTTGTTGTCAGGGGAGATATCCTACGAGCAGTACTTC. Encoded protein: CASSLLSGEISYEQYF. The rearrangement links TRBV5-6 to TRBJ2-7, with D possibly matching TRBD1 (6 bases). Trimming pared 1 base from V and 1 base from J, leaving 15 bases between. The germline V gene has CDR1 SGHDT and CDR2 YYEEEE. The CDR3 totals 16 residues.

The CDR3 DNA sequence: TGTGCCAGCAGTGAAGGACAGGGCCTGGGCGTCGCTGGGGCCAACGTCCTGACTTTC. Its protein product is CASSEGQGLGVAGANVLTF. The V gene is TRBV27, the J gene TRBJ2-6; 8 bases are a match to TRBD1. V trimming: 5 bases; J trimming: 2 bases; junction bases outside the gene matches: 14. Germline lookup yields CDR1 MNHEY and CDR2 SMNVEV (reference sequence). The CDR3 totals 19 residues.

This chain joins TRBV20-1 and TRBJ2-7; D gene uncertain. Looked up from germline, CDR1 is DFQATT and CDR2 is SNEGSKA (reference sequence). Trimming took 1 base from V and 5 from J, leaving 15 bases between them. The CDR3 totals 14 residues. The chain's CDR3 is CSARVGRLSNEQYF. CDR3 DNA sequence: TGCAGTGCTAGAGTTGGGCGGTTGTCCAACGAGCAGTACTTC.

The V and J genes are TRBV3-1 and TRBJ1-2; 7 bases are a match to TRBD1. After removal of 4 bases from V and 1 base from J, the junction contained 15 bases not matched to a gene. Germline V gene data show CDR1 as LGHDT and CDR2 as YNNKEL (reference sequence). This CDR3 region has 18 residues. In DNA form, the CDR3 reads TGTGCCAGCAGCCCACCCCGGGCAGGGGGATTGGGTAACTATGGCTACACCTTC. It codes for CASSPPRAGGLGNYGYTF.

This clonotype was counted a few times. An end of the junction does not agree with germline; a read error may underlie this. The V call is TRBV12-3 or TRBV12-4, the J call TRBJ1-2, with D possibly being TRBD1 (5 bases). The CDR3 is made up of 15 amino acids. The CDR3 sequence is CASSLGERINYGYTF. The CDR3 region has the DNA TGTGCCAGCAGCTTAGGGGAGAGGATCAACTATGGCTACACCTTC.

The V gene is TRBV29-1, the J gene TRBJ2-2; D is perhaps TRBD2 (6 bases). Germline CDR1 is SQVTM and CDR2 is ANQGSEA. The CDR3 contains 14 residues. Trimming took 5 bases from V and 1 from J, leaving 11 bases between them. CDR3 nucleotide sequence: TGCAGCGTTACGGGGAGGTTGAACACCGGGGAGCTGTTTTTT. Protein: CSVTGRLNTGELFF.

This chain connects TRBV2 to TRBJ2-2; D tentatively reads TRBD1 or TRBD2 (5 bases each). Per the germline V gene, CDR1 is SNHLY and CDR2 is FYNNEI. With 6 bases removed from V and 6 bases from J, the gap between germline ends came to 17 bases. The CDR3 sequence is 15 residues long. In DNA, the CDR3 is TGTGCCAGCAGCTCCTCCCGGGGCCCGCCCGGGGAGCTGTTTTTT. Translating it yields CASSSSRGPPGELFF.

This clonotype was counted a few times. V usage is TRBV11-2 and J usage is TRBJ1-3; a possible D gene is TRBD1 (6 bases). The ends were cut back, 5 bases at V and 0 bases at J, with 17 bases in the middle. Germline V gene lookup returns CDR1 SGHAT and CDR2 FQNNGV. The CDR3 covers 17 residues. CDR3 DNA sequence: TGTGCCAGCAGCCCATGGAGGGGCAGGGGCTCTGGAAACACCATATATTTT. This encodes CASSPWRGRGSGNTIYF.

This sequence joins TRBV5-5 and TRBJ1-6; TRBD1 matches at 7 bases. The CDR3 totals 14 residues. The V segment lost 5 bases and the J segment 10 bases; nucleotides outside the gene matches: 9. Per the germline V gene, CDR1 is SGHKS and CDR2 is YYEKEE (reference sequence). The DNA for the CDR3 is TGTGCCAGCAGTATAACAGGGGAATCCTCACCCCTCCACTTT. This encodes CASSITGESSPLHF.

This clonotype was seen ten or more times. The V and J genes are TRBV7-8 and TRBJ2-7; unclear D gene. Germline values: CDR1 SGHVS, CDR2 FQNEAQ. Trimming removed 2 bases from V and 3 bases from J, with 8 bases in between. This CDR3 spans 13 amino acids. Here the CDR3 reads CASSLIANYEQYF. DNA of the CDR3: TGTGCCAGCAGCTTAATAGCCAACTACGAGCAGTACTTC.

This chain links TRBV5-1 with TRBJ2-3; 10 nucleotides agree with TRBD2. The CDR3 runs 16 residues. Germline assignment: CDR1 SGHRS and CDR2 YFSETQ. The trim removed 5 bases at V and 5 bases at J, leaving 11 bases unmatched. For the CDR3, the DNA is TGCGCCAGCAGATTCTCGAGCGGGAGGGCCGGAGATACGCAGTATTTT. It yields the protein CASRFSSGRAGDTQYF. Drawing the rest from reference TRBV5-1 and TRBJ2-3, the complete variable domain is KAGVTQTPRYLIKTRGQQVTLSCSPISGHRSVSWYQQTPGQGLQFLFEYFSETQRNKGNFPGRFSGRQFSNSRSEMNVSTLELGDSALYLCASRFSSGRAGDTQYFGPGTRLTVL.

This chain joins TRBV7-2 and TRBJ1-2; 7 positions agree with TRBD1. Per germline, CDR1 SGHTA and CDR2 FQGNSA. This CDR3 is 13 amino acids long. The ends lost 5 bases at V and 4 bases at J; junction bases unmatched: 4. CDR3: CASSGRQGYGYTF. The CDR3 coding sequence is TGTGCCAGCAGCGGAAGACAGGGCTATGGCTACACCTTC.

The V call is TRBV7-9, the J call TRBJ1-1; 7 bases match TRBD1. The CDR3 is 14 residues long. V lost 1 base, J lost 5 bases, and 4 bases stayed unmatched. Per the germline V gene, CDR1 is SEHNR and CDR2 is FQNEAQ (reference sequence). CDR3 sequence (DNA): TGTGCCAGCAGCTTAGGACAGGGAGTAACTGAAGCTTTCTTT. This sequence encodes CASSLGQGVTEAFF.

This chain joins TRBV12-3 or TRBV12-4 and TRBJ2-5, with a tentative D call TRBD1 (6 bases). V was pared by 4 bases and J by 2 bases, with 14 bases between. The CDR3 consists of 15 residues. The CDR3 nucleotides read TGTGCCAGCAGTTCAAGCGGCAGGGGACAAGAGACCCAGTACTTC. This encodes CASSSSGRGQETQYF.

This clonotype has a handful of counts. The V call is TRBV12-3 or TRBV12-4, the J call TRBJ1-2, with unresolved D. This CDR3 has 15 amino acids. V was shortened by 4 bases and J by 4 bases, with 16 bases between the two germline ends. The CDR3 reads CASSSPGAGIYGYTF. The CDR3 bases are TGTGCCAGCAGTTCCCCCGGTGCGGGGATCTATGGCTACACCTTC.

The chain uses TRBV3-1 and TRBJ2-1; D gene ambiguous. The ends were cut back, 0 bases at V and 1 base at J, with 10 bases in the middle. This CDR3 comprises 16 residues. CDR1 LGHDT and CDR2 YNNKEL come from the germline V gene (reference sequence). The CDR3 spells CASSQDTIQSYNEQFF. DNA for the CDR3: TGTGCCAGCAGCCAAGACACGATACAATCCTACAATGAGCAGTTCTTC.